These 19 T cell receptor beta chains came from one sample sequenced in a study of T-cell memory formation after mild COVID-19. TCRdb passed the 5' RACE reads through MiXCR, listing each CDR3 protein once. This sample carries some 100,000 distinct CDR3 sequences, around 10% of them seen once, and the ten largest clones take approximately 40%. The sequenced sample was PBMCs or a T cell subset sorted from them (not recorded which). Every receptor here comes from a man between 18 and 29 years old who had mild COVID-19 (a few samples of this study predate the infection). Cell type and time point are not known.

This clonotype came up many times. DNA for the CDR3: TGTGCCAGCAGCTCCGTCGGGGCTGAAGCTTTCTTT. Translating gives CASSSVGAEAFF. The chain has TRBV5-5 and TRBJ1-1; D remains ambiguous. CDR1 and CDR2 (germline): SGHKS, YYEKEE (reference sequence). The length of the CDR3 is 12 residues. V lost 3 bases, J lost 6 bases, and 9 bases lay in between.

This chain links TRBV5-5 with TRBJ2-7; D call uncertain. The CDR3 is 15 residues long. Deletions cut 0 bases from V and 1 base from J, with 11 bases between. Germline V gene lookup returns CDR1 SGHKS and CDR2 YYEKEE (reference sequence). DNA of the CDR3: TGTGCCAGCAGCTTGGAGCCCGGAGAGTCCTACGAGCAGTACTTC. Protein: CASSLEPGESYEQYF.

This clonotype was counted between two and nine times. The rearrangement joins TRBV29-1 to TRBJ1-2; a possible D gene is TRBD1 (6 bases). Per germline, CDR1 SQVTM and CDR2 ANQGSEA. CDR3 length equals 12 residues. V shed 6 bases and J shed 7 bases, with 15 bases lying between them. The CDR3 nucleotides read TGCAGCGTCGACACAGGGAGCCGTGGCTACACCTTC. Amino acids: CSVDTGSRGYTF.

The table lists this clonotype with a few counts. This chain uses TRBV5-1 with TRBJ1-1; tentative D call: TRBD1 (5 bases). This CDR3 spans 15 amino acids. The V end lost 5 bases, the J end lost 7 bases, and 21 bases lay between the germline ends. Germline CDR1 and CDR2: SGHRS and YFSETQ. The CDR3 coding sequence is TGCGCCAGCAGTTCGGAGGGTCAGGGTGCGAGTGAAGCTTTCTTT. Amino acid sequence: CASSSEGQGASEAFF.

This clonotype was counted many times. The chain combines TRBV2 with TRBJ2-6, with D possibly TRBD1 on 5 matching bases. Germline assignment: CDR1 SNHLY and CDR2 FYNNEI. Trimming pared 1 base from V and 0 bases from J, leaving 10 bases between. This CDR3 spans 17 amino acids. The CDR3 DNA follows: TGTGCCAGCAGTGAAGGGGGCAGCTCCTCTGGGGCCAACGTCCTGACTTTC. This encodes CASSEGGSSSGANVLTF. The full variable domain, with the rest looked up from reference TRBV2 and TRBJ2-6, is EPEVTQTPSHQVTQMGQEVILRCVPISNHLYFYWYRQILGQKVEFLVSFYNNEISEKSEIFDDQFSVERPDGSNFTLKIRSTKLEDSAMYFCASSEGGSSSGANVLTFGAGSRLTVL.

This clonotype turned up a few times. The chain employs TRBV7-9 and TRBJ2-2; either TRBD1 or TRBD2 may supply D (5 bases each). CDR3 length: 17 residues. V was cut by 5 bases and J by 1 base, with 17 bases left in between. Germline V lookup: CDR1 SEHNR, CDR2 FQNEAQ (reference sequence). The CDR3 here is CASSHPPGRKNTGELFF. The DNA of the CDR3 is TGTGCCAGCAGCCATCCTCCGGGACGCAAGAACACCGGGGAGCTGTTTTTT.

CDR3 residues: CASSPWIHF. CDR3 in DNA: TGCGCCAGCAGCCCCTGGATCCACTTT. The chain links TRBV5-1 to TRBJ1-6; D not certain. The germline gives CDR1 SGHRS, CDR2 YFSETQ. This CDR3 is 9 amino acids long. With 4 bases removed from V and 17 bases from J, the gap between germline ends came to 7 bases.

This clonotype was detected many times. This chain uses TRBV7-2 with TRBJ2-1, with TRBD2 matching 9 bases. The CDR3 spans 15 residues. Germline V gene sequence: CDR1 SGHTA, CDR2 FQGNSA. The ends lost 1 base at V and 4 bases at J; junction bases unmatched: 2. The CDR3 nucleotides are TGTGCCAGCAGCTTAGTAAGCGGGGGGTACAATGAGCAGTTCTTC. Translation gives CASSLVSGGYNEQFF.

The rearrangement links TRBV6-2 or TRBV6-3 to TRBJ1-5, with D unclear. This CDR3 contains 13 residues. Germline V gene sequence: CDR1 MNHEY, CDR2 SVGEGT. Trimming stripped 4 bases from V and 4 bases from J, with 8 bases between. The CDR3 here is CASSFRENQPQHF. The CDR3 coding sequence is TGTGCCAGCAGTTTCCGGGAGAATCAGCCCCAGCATTTT.

This clonotype was found many times. The chain links TRBV5-1 to TRBJ2-7, with 8 nucleotides matching TRBD1. CDR3 length: 15 amino acids. Germline V gene sequence: CDR1 SGHRS, CDR2 YFSETQ. J lost 2 bases, V lost 4 bases, and 8 bases had no gene match. This CDR3 is CASSRPGQEAYEQYF. The CDR3 region has the DNA TGCGCCAGCAGCCGACCGGGACAGGAGGCCTACGAGCAGTACTTC. Full variable domain (rest looked up from reference TRBV5-1 and TRBJ2-7): KAGVTQTPRYLIKTRGQQVTLSCSPISGHRSVSWYQQTPGQGLQFLFEYFSETQRNKGNFPGRFSGRQFSNSRSEMNVSTLELGDSALYLCASSRPGQEAYEQYFGPGTRLTVT.

In its sample, this clonotype was seen a few times. CDR3 in amino acids: CASSRDSGGAGNEQFF. In nucleotides, the CDR3 is TGCGCCAGCAGCCGGGACAGCGGGGGGGCTGGGAATGAGCAGTTCTTC. The rearrangement uses TRBV4-3 and TRBJ2-1; 10 positions match TRBD2. Germline V gene lookup returns CDR1 LGHNA and CDR2 YSLEER. V dropped 4 bases and J dropped 7; count of bases not matched to a gene: 10. This CDR3 is built from 16 residues.

The chain uses TRBV24-1 and TRBJ2-1; perhaps D is TRBD1 or TRBD2 (5 bases each). Germline V gene data show CDR1 as KGHDR and CDR2 as SFDVKD. Trimming took 5 bases from V and 5 from J, leaving 12 bases between them. The CDR3 extends over 14 amino acids. CDR3: CATSARDGNNEQFF. The DNA of the CDR3 is TGTGCCACCAGTGCCCGGGACGGGAACAATGAGCAGTTCTTC.

This clonotype was counted between two and nine times. The chain employs TRBV7-9 and TRBJ2-5; 9 positions match TRBD2. V lost 2 bases, J lost 4 bases, and 11 bases stayed unmatched. CDR1 and CDR2 (germline): SEHNR, FQNEAQ (reference sequence). This CDR3 comprises 17 residues. The CDR3 DNA follows: TGTGCCAGCAGCTTAATCAGCGGGGGGCCCTGGGGAGAGACCCAGTACTTC. This gives the protein CASSLISGGPWGETQYF.

This clonotype was seen ten or more times. The chain links TRBV4-2 to TRBJ1-5; unclear D gene. This CDR3 spans 14 amino acids. From germline, CDR1 is LGHNA and CDR2 YNFKEQ. Deletions cut 0 bases from V and 5 bases from J, with 8 bases between. This chain's CDR3 is CASSQDRDYQPQHF. The DNA of the CDR3 is TGTGCCAGCAGCCAAGATAGGGATTATCAGCCCCAGCATTTT.

The V gene is TRBV11-2, the J gene TRBJ2-1; a weak D match, TRBD1 (6 bases). In germline, CDR1 is SGHAT, CDR2 FQNNGV. The CDR3 sequence is 12 residues long. The V end lost 7 bases, the J end lost 10 bases, and 14 bases lay between the germline ends. The DNA for the CDR3 is TGTGCCAGCACCCAACGACAGGAAGAGCAGTTCTTC. This sequence encodes CASTQRQEEQFF.

In this sample, this clonotype turned up many times. V gene TRBV7-9 combines with J gene TRBJ1-2; D gene ambiguous. Germline V gene data show CDR1 as SEHNR and CDR2 as FQNEAQ (reference sequence). V was clipped by 0 bases and J by 8 bases, with 16 bases between them. CDR3 length equals 15 residues. CDR3: CASSLASSGPWGYTF. CDR3 bases: TGTGCCAGCAGCTTAGCGTCCTCAGGCCCGTGGGGCTACACCTTC.

CDR3: CATSRVGTGVETQYF. The CDR3 DNA sequence: TGTGCCACCAGCAGAGTTGGTACCGGGGTGGAGACCCAGTACTTC. J is TRBJ2-5 and V is TRBV15; D may be TRBD2 (5 bases). Trimming shortened V by 1 base and J by 5 bases, and 14 bases separated the two germline ends. The CDR3 loop spans 15 amino acids. The V gene's germline CDR1 is LNHNV and CDR2 YYDKDF (reference sequence).

In its sample, this clonotype was seen many times. The chain's CDR3 is CASSLLRGSNSPLHF. The CDR3 DNA is TGCGCCAGCAGCTTGTTGCGTGGGAGTAATTCACCCCTCCACTTT. The rearrangement joins TRBV5-1 to TRBJ1-6; no clear D gene. Trimming removed 1 base at V and 6 bases at J, with 11 bases between. The CDR3 totals 15 residues. Germline CDR1 reads SGHRS; CDR2 reads YFSETQ.

The genes are TRBV12-3 or TRBV12-4 and TRBJ1-5; no clear D gene. CDR3 size: 15 residues. With 2 bases removed from V and 1 base from J, the gap between germline ends came to 9 bases. CDR3 nucleotide sequence: TGTGCCAGCAGTTTATGGGCAGGAAGCAATCAGCCCCAGCATTTT. Its translation: CASSLWAGSNQPQHF.